This T cell receptor (beta chain) was profiled in a study of blood T cells in healthy people across ages. Germline assignment: CDR1 DFQATT and CDR2 SNEGSKA (reference sequence). The CDR3 totals 11 residues. PCR was performed a second time for about 7 to 12 cycles using a sample-barcoded 5' primer and a J-beta primer mix. A single record per CDR3 protein comes from TCRdb applying MiXCR to the 5' RACE reads. The table has 600,000 to 1,000,000 distinct CDR3 sequences, 58% seen once; the top ten hold about 20%. This clonotype was found many times. This receptor was identified in a young man in good health. This sequence joins TRBV20-1 and TRBJ2-1; D perhaps matches TRBD1 (6 bases). Source material: blood. The CDR3 reads CRGGSGLEQFF. The CDR3 nucleotides are TGCAGAGGGGGTAGTGGGTTGGAGCAGTTCTTC.